This T cell receptor beta chain was profiled in a study of T cell responses to AZD1222 COVID-19 vaccine. Concerning this clone itself: Its antigen is not known.

The CDR3 has 15 amino acids. V was clipped by 0 bases and J by 2 bases, with 10 bases between them. Germline-derived CDR1 and CDR2 are SGHAT and FQNNGV. Study conclusions and caveats: The peak T cell response came first, and repertoires were sampled only after it. Per reports, nearly half of all spike-specific TCRs target regions that are unmutated in variants.

Sequencing was performed with immunoSEQ multiplex PCR; in TCRdb, only in-frame clones are kept and a portion is missing. The sample lists 50,000 or so clones; 70% to 80% were seen once. The V gene is TRBV11-2, the J gene TRBJ2-5; unclear D gene. The material sequenced was peripheral blood, taken 28 days after the second AZD1222 dose. This receptor was identified in an adult who received the AZD1222 COVID-19 vaccine. CDR3 in amino acids: CASSLDLIGQETQYF. As DNA, the CDR3 is TGTGCCAGCAGCTTAGATTTGATAGGGCAAGAGACCCAGTACTTC.